The 20 T cell receptor beta chains below come from one sample, sequenced in a study of blood T cell repertoires in COVID-19 (dated by TCRdb to about 2020). The library was obtained by the immunoSEQ multiplex PCR assay. The table comes from immuneACCESS by way of TCRdb, which keeps in-frame sequences with V and J called. Part of the clones is missing from these tables; in studies checked, under half for an unresolved V gene and the rest for unknown reasons. This sample holds about 110,000 clones; approximately 87% were observed only once. In total, the top ten clones hold roughly 20% of the sample. Sequencing was carried out using peripheral blood. Every receptor here comes from an older woman with acute or convalescent COVID-19.

The chain joins TRBV7-2 to TRBJ2-5; 8 bases align to TRBD1. The CDR3 is made up of 15 amino acids. Germline values: CDR1 SGHTA, CDR2 FQGNSA. The junction had 10 bases not matched to a gene; V was cut back by 5 bases and J by 5 bases. The CDR3 loop reads CASSLVSTGVETQYF. The DNA of the CDR3 is TGTGCCAGCAGCCTCGTATCGACAGGGGTGGAGACCCAGTACTTC.

The rearrangement links TRBV5-6 to TRBJ1-1; D uncertain. CDR1 and CDR2 from the germline V gene are SGHDT and YYEEEE. The CDR3 has 17 residues. V lost 1 base and J lost 1, with 17 bases in between. This chain's CDR3 is CASSLRLGFRGNTEAFF. CDR3 coding DNA: TGTGCCAGCAGCTTGAGGCTGGGATTTCGGGGGAACACTGAAGCTTTCTTT.

The chain carries TRBV7-9 and TRBJ2-3, with D uncertain. Per germline, CDR1 SEHNR and CDR2 FQNEAQ (reference sequence). The CDR3 spans 15 residues. Trimming pared 5 bases from V and 1 base from J, leaving 13 bases between. CDR3 loop: CASSPFTTGTDTQYF. CDR3 nucleotide sequence: TGTGCCAGCAGCCCGTTCACGACTGGCACAGATACGCAGTATTTT.

The chain has TRBV7-3 and TRBJ2-3; 7 nucleotides agree with TRBD2. The CDR3 is made up of 15 amino acids. CDR1 and CDR2 (germline): SGHTA, FQGTGA. Losses at the gene ends were 1 base for V and 4 bases for J; bases not matched to a gene: 5. The CDR3 bases are TGTGCCAGCAGCTTAAGGGCGGGAGCCCCAGATACGCAGTATTTT. Translation gives CASSLRAGAPDTQYF.

V is TRBV28 and J is TRBJ2-1; tentatively, D is TRBD1 (6 bases). This CDR3 is built from 14 residues. V was cut by 5 bases and J by 1 base, with 9 bases left in between. Germline values: CDR1 MDHEN, CDR2 SYDVKM. CDR3 sequence reads: CASSPQGSYNEQFF. CDR3 bases: TGTGCCAGCAGTCCTCAGGGGTCCTACAATGAGCAGTTCTTC.

Here the CDR3 DNA reads TGTGCCAGCAGTGAAGGCAGGGAAGGGCAGCCCCAGCATTTT. It specifies CASSEGREGQPQHF. The rearrangement joins TRBV2 to TRBJ1-5, with a weak D call TRBD1 (5 bases). The CDR3 is 14 residues long. The germline V and J ends were trimmed by 1 base and 7 bases, with 11 bases remaining between them. Germline loops: CDR1 SNHLY, CDR2 FYNNEI.

This clone was observed a single time. V usage is TRBV21-1 and J usage is TRBJ2-5; TRBD1 is the table's D call, not checked against the DNA. TRBV21-1 is shown as a pseudogene. The CDR3 has 16 amino acids. The CDR3 here is CASILKQGRSEETQYF. DNA of the CDR3: TGTGCCAGCATCCTAAAACAGGGGAGGTCGGAGGAGACCCAGTACTTC.

This clone was found once. The rearrangement uses TRBV6-5 and TRBJ2-3, with a possible D match to TRBD1 (5 bases). The CDR3 loop spans 14 amino acids. Trimming removed 5 bases from V and 2 bases from J, with 11 bases in between. Germline V CDR1 and CDR2: MNHEY, SVGAGI. CDR3 in DNA: TGTGCCAGCAGTCGCCAGGGTGCCACAGATACGCAGTATTTT. Translated, it gives CASSRQGATDTQYF.

This chain links TRBV20-1 with TRBJ1-1; 7 nucleotides agree with TRBD1. This CDR3 region has 12 residues. CDR1 DFQATT and CDR2 SNEGSKA come from the germline V gene (reference sequence). With 3 bases clipped from V and 5 bases from J, the junction kept 3 bases outside the gene matches. The CDR3 sequence: CSASPGGTEAFF. The CDR3 DNA follows: TGCAGTGCTAGTCCAGGGGGGACTGAAGCTTTCTTT.

In this sample, this clone turned up a few times. The chain carries TRBV7-2 and TRBJ2-7; no reliable D call. CDR1 and CDR2 from the germline V gene are SGHTA and FQGNSA. This CDR3 region has 13 residues. Trimming shortened V by 5 bases and J by 2 bases, and 10 bases separated the two germline ends. CDR3 nucleotide sequence: TGTGCCAGCAGCCAAAGGAGTGCCTACGAGCAGTACTTC. It yields the protein CASSQRSAYEQYF.

The V and J genes are TRBV29-1 and TRBJ2-7, with D maybe TRBD2 (6 bases). This CDR3 contains 13 residues. The germline V gene encodes CDR1 SQVTM and CDR2 ANQGSEA. Trimming removed 7 bases from V and 0 bases from J, with 13 bases in between. CDR3 sequence (DNA): TGCAGCGGCCGGGACTGGATCTCCTACGAGCAGTACTTC. This gives the protein CSGRDWISYEQYF.

This chain uses TRBV2 with TRBJ1-4; D is unresolved. Trimming cost V 4 bases and J 7 bases, with 13 bases left between them. The CDR3 extends over 14 amino acids. Germline V lookup: CDR1 SNHLY, CDR2 FYNNEI. The CDR3 bases are TGTGCCAGCAGTGGTCGAGGGTGGAGTGAAAAACTGTTTTTT. Protein sequence: CASSGRGWSEKLFF.

This clone appeared a single time. The chain employs TRBV28 and TRBJ1-1; D is ambiguous. V dropped 5 bases and J dropped 5 bases, with 9 bases sitting between them. The CDR3 covers 12 residues. In germline, CDR1 is MDHEN, CDR2 SYDVKM. The CDR3 sequence: CASSRLGTEAFF. The CDR3 bases are TGTGCCAGCAGTCGTCTCGGGACTGAAGCTTTCTTT.

The V call is TRBV28, the J call TRBJ1-6; TRBD1 agrees at 7 bases. The CDR3 length is 13 residues. Germline loops: CDR1 MDHEN, CDR2 SYDVKM. The trim removed 5 bases at V and 12 bases at J, leaving 7 bases unmatched. The CDR3 bases are TGTGCCAGCAGTCTGGACAGGCTGGGACCCCTCCACTTT. It specifies CASSLDRLGPLHF.

CDR3 nucleotides: TGTGCCAGCAGCCCCTACAATAGCGGGGGGGAGACCCAGTACTTC. Its translation: CASSPYNSGGETQYF. This chain joins TRBV9 and TRBJ2-5; 10 nucleotides match TRBD2. V trimming: 4 bases; J trimming: 5 bases; junction bases outside the gene matches: 8. Germline V gene lookup returns CDR1 SGDLS and CDR2 YYNGEE. The CDR3 has 15 residues. The whole variable domain, filled in from reference TRBV9 and TRBJ2-5, reads DSGVTQTPKHLITATGQRVTLRCSPRSGDLSVYWYQQSLDQGLQFLIQYYNGEERAKGNILERFSAQQFPDLHSELNLSSLELGDSALYFCASSPYNSGGETQYFGPGTRLLVL.

The chain employs TRBV19 and TRBJ2-3; tentative D call: TRBD1 (6 bases). This CDR3 region has 13 residues. The V and J ends lost 7 bases and 1 base respectively, with 9 bases between them. From germline, CDR1 is LNHDA and CDR2 SQIVND (reference sequence). The CDR3 nucleotides read TGTGCCAGTACTCGGACAGGCACAGATACGCAGTATTTT. Protein sequence: CASTRTGTDTQYF.

This chain uses TRBV28 with TRBJ1-1, with 7 bases identical to TRBD1. Germline-derived CDR1 and CDR2 are MDHEN and SYDVKM. V was clipped by 6 bases and J by 0 bases; unmatched bases: 7. This CDR3 comprises 15 residues. The CDR3 sequence: CASRGQDNLNTEAFF. CDR3 DNA: TGTGCCAGCAGAGGACAGGATAACTTGAACACTGAAGCTTTCTTT.

The V gene is TRBV6-1, the J gene TRBJ1-6, with a tentative D call TRBD1 (6 bases). Trimming removed 2 bases at V and 10 bases at J, with 15 bases between. This CDR3 region has 15 residues. CDR1 is MNHNS and CDR2 is SASEGT in the germline V gene. This CDR3 is CASSELWQGQSPLHF. CDR3 coding DNA: TGTGCCAGCAGTGAATTGTGGCAGGGGCAATCACCCCTCCACTTT.

V usage is TRBV9 and J usage is TRBJ1-3, with unresolved D. Trimming cost V 3 bases and J 0 bases, with 10 bases left between them. CDR3 length equals 15 residues. Germline lookup yields CDR1 SGDLS and CDR2 YYNGEE. The CDR3 spells CASSAQPSSGNTIYF. CDR3 DNA sequence: TGTGCCAGCAGCGCCCAACCCAGCTCTGGAAACACCATATATTTT. Based on the CDR3 plus reference TRBV9 and TRBJ1-3, the full variable domain is DSGVTQTPKHLITATGQRVTLRCSPRSGDLSVYWYQQSLDQGLQFLIQYYNGEERAKGNILERFSAQQFPDLHSELNLSSLELGDSALYFCASSAQPSSGNTIYFGEGSWLTVV.

This clone is a singleton in its sample. V usage is TRBV7-3 and J usage is TRBJ2-2; a weak D match, TRBD1 (5 bases). Germline loops: CDR1 SGHTA, CDR2 FQGTGA. V gave up 5 bases and J gave up 6 bases, with 19 bases separating them. The CDR3 extends over 16 amino acids. The CDR3 region has the DNA TGTGCCAGCAGCCAGACCGGCCCAGGGTCGGCCGGGGAGCTGTTTTTT. The encoded protein is CASSQTGPGSAGELFF.